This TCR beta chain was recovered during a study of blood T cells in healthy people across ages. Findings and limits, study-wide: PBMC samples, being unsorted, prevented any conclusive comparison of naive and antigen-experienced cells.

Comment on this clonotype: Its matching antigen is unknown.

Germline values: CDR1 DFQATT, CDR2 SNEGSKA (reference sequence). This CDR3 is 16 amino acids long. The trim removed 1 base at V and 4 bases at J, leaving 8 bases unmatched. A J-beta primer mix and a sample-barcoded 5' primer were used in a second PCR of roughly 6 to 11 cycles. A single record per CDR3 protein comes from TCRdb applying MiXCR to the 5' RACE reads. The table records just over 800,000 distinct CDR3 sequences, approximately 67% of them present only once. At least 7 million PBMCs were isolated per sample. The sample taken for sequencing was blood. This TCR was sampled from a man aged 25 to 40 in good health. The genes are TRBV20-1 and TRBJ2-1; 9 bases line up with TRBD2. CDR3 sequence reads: CSARGGLAGIYNEQFF. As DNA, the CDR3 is TGCAGTGCTAGAGGAGGGCTAGCGGGGATATACAATGAGCAGTTCTTC.